Listed below are T cell receptor beta chains from one sample, sequenced in a study of CD8+ T cells in alopecia areata. Assay used: immunoSEQ multiplex PCR; TCRdb lists only in-frame clones, some missing. Of 90,000 to 150,000 clones in the sample, 53% are singletons; the top ten hold roughly 0.45%. The source was CD4+ T cells sorted from blood, collected at week 4, from a patient treated with tofacitinib. The source of these receptors is a human donor with alopecia areata. Both conserved end residues are part of each CDR3. D genes are given only for firm matches. Expanded clones get a size class; other rows say once, few or many, or leave the size out.

-	TRBJ1-4	-	TRBV30	TGTGCCTCTACCATAAAGGGAGGGTTTGTTGAAAAACTGTTTTTT	CASTIKGGFVEKLFF
-	TRBJ2-6	-	TRBV13	TGTGCCAGCAGCTTCATTCGGGGTGGTGGGGCCAACGTCCTGACTTTC	CASSFIRGGGANVLTF
-	TRBJ2-5	few	TRBV2	TGTGCCAGCAGTTACCAAGAGACCCAGTACTTC	CASSYQETQYF
TRBD2	TRBJ2-1	few	TRBV11-2	TGTGCCAGCAGCTTAATGGCGGGGGCCTACAATGAGCAGTTCTTC	CASSLMAGAYNEQFF
TRBD1	TRBJ2-1	-	TRBV6-5	TGTGCCAGCACCGGGACAGCCTACAATGAGCAGTTCTTC	CASTGTAYNEQFF
TRBD1	TRBJ1-5	-	TRBV6-6	TGTGCCAGCAGTCGACAGGGGGATCCCAATCAGCCCCAGCATTTT	CASSRQGDPNQPQHF
-	TRBJ1-2	-	TRBV30	TGTGCCTACAGCGTGTATGGAGTCGGCTACACCTTC	CAYSVYGVGYTF
-	TRBJ2-3	-	TRBV9	TGTGCCAGCAGCGTCAGGAGCGGGAGCACAGATACGCAGTATTTT	CASSVRSGSTDTQYF
-	TRBJ1-5	-	TRBV4-1	TGCGCCAGCAGCCCCCAGCCCCCATTAGACACAGTTCCGAAGCCCCAGCATTTT	CASSPQPPLDTVPKPQHF
TRBD1	TRBJ1-6	-	TRBV7-2	TGTGCCAGCAGCTTAGAGGGACAGGGGAATTCACCCCTCCACTTT	CASSLEGQGNSPLHF
-	TRBJ2-7	few	TRBV29-1	TGCAGCGTTGGAAAAGTTTACGAGCAGTACTTC	CSVGKVYEQYF
-	TRBJ2-3	-	TRBV7-8	TGTGCCAGCAGCTACGGGGGTGCAGATACGCAGTATTTT	CASSYGGADTQYF
-	TRBJ1-1	-	TRBV29-1	TGCAGCGTTGACACGAACACTGAAGCTTTCTTT	CSVDTNTEAFF
-	TRBJ2-7	-	TRBV6-6	TGTGCCAGCAGATCACAGGGTAGGAGTTACGAGCAGTACTTC	CASRSQGRSYEQYF
TRBD2	TRBJ2-5	few	TRBV27	TGTGCCAGCAGAGGGACTAGCGGGAGTTTTGGGTCGGTCCTGTACTTC	CASRGTSGSFGSVLYF
-	TRBJ1-2	few	TRBV30	TGTGCCTGGAGTGTAGGGTTGGAAAGCGGCTACACCTTC	CAWSVGLESGYTF
-	TRBJ2-6	-	TRBV30	TGTGCCTCCAGGGATTTGAGATCTGGGGCCAACGTCCTGACTTTC	CASRDLRSGANVLTF
-	TRBJ2-5	-	TRBV19	TGTGCCAGTAGTTCATTGACAAGTCAAGAGACCCAGTACTTC	CASSSLTSQETQYF
-	TRBJ1-2	-	TRBV30	TGTGCCTGGAGTTTCGGGGGGCTCTATGGCTACACCTTC	CAWSFGGLYGYTF
TRBD1	TRBJ1-5	-	TRBV7-2	TGTGCCAGCAAGAGAGGGACAGGGGAGAATCAGCCCCAGCATTTT	CASKRGTGENQPQHF
-	TRBJ1-1	-	TRBV7-6	TGTGCCAGCAGCTTAGGAGTCGGGGGACGGGGCGGGTTCACTGAAGCTTTCTTT	CASSLGVGGRGGFTEAFF
-	TRBJ2-7	-	TRBV5-1	TGCGCCAGCAGCTTGTATCCTATGAGCTCCTACGAGCAGTACTTC	CASSLYPMSSYEQYF
-	TRBJ1-2	few	TRBV9	TGTGCCAGCAGCGTAGAGTGGGTGGGCTATGGCTACACCTTC	CASSVEWVGYGYTF
-	TRBJ1-2	few	TRBV19	TGTGCCAGTAGTATACCCAGGGACTATGGCTACACCTTC	CASSIPRDYGYTF
TRBD1	TRBJ2-5	few	TRBV5-1	TGCGCCAGCAGCTTGGACAGGGGCGACGAGACCCAGTACTTC	CASSLDRGDETQYF
-	TRBJ2-7	-	TRBV6-5	TGTGCCAGCAGTTACGGAGGGACTCAGGGGTCCTACGAGCAGTACTTC	CASSYGGTQGSYEQYF
TRBD2	TRBJ2-5	-	TRBV29-1	TGCAGCGTCAGTCTAGCGGGACGGGTAGAGACCCAGTACTTC	CSVSLAGRVETQYF
-	TRBJ1-1	few	TRBV30	TGTGCCTGCCGGGACGAGCCCATGAACACTGAAGCTTTCTTT	CACRDEPMNTEAFF
-	TRBJ1-4	-	TRBV9	TGTGCCAGCAGCGTATACGACGTTAATGAAAAACTGTTTTTT	CASSVYDVNEKLFF
TRBD1	TRBJ1-4	-	TRBV7-8	TGTGCCAGCAGCTCGGACAGGGGGAATGAAAAACTGTTTTTT	CASSSDRGNEKLFF
-	TRBJ1-2	-	TRBV6-5	TGTGCCAGCAGTTACTCGGGCGGTAACTATGGCTACACCTTC	CASSYSGGNYGYTF
TRBD2	TRBJ2-3	few	TRBV29-1	TGCAGCGTCCGGGGACTAGCAGATACGCAGTATTTT	CSVRGLADTQYF
-	TRBJ1-2	-	TRBV30	TGTGCCTGCTGGCGGGACTATGGCTACACCTTC	CACWRDYGYTF
-	TRBJ2-7	few	TRBV27	TGTGCCAGCAGTTGGAGCGGAGCCTCCTACGAGCAGTACTTC	CASSWSGASYEQYF
TRBD2	TRBJ2-1	-	TRBV5-5	TGTGCCAGCAGCAAATTAGCGGGGATCTCCTACAATGAGCAGTTCTTC	CASSKLAGISYNEQFF
TRBD2	TRBJ2-3	-	TRBV11-2	TGTGCCAGCAGCTTCAATGGACTAGCGGGGGGGCCTGGCACAGATACGCAGTATTTT	CASSFNGLAGGPGTDTQYF
-	TRBJ1-6	-	TRBV7-9	TGTGCCAGCAGCTTAGGGGGCGGATATAATTCACCCCTCCACTTT	CASSLGGGYNSPLHF
TRBD2	TRBJ2-1	-	TRBV29-1	TGCAGCGTTGGTGATAGCGGGGGATACAATGAGCAGTTCTTC	CSVGDSGGYNEQFF
-	TRBJ2-2	once	TRBV9	TGTGCCAGCAGCGTAGAGGGCACCGGGGAGCTGTTTTTT	CASSVEGTGELFF
-	TRBJ2-3	-	TRBV25-1	TGTGCCAGCAGTGATAGTCGGGGAGATACGCAGTATTTT	CASSDSRGDTQYF
-	TRBJ2-7	-	TRBV29-1	TGCAGCGTTGAAGATCCAGTCTCCTACGAGCAGTACTTC	CSVEDPVSYEQYF
-	TRBJ1-1	-	TRBV30	TGTGCCTGGACACCTGGAAACACTGAAGCTTTCTTT	CAWTPGNTEAFF
-	TRBJ1-2	-	TRBV6-5	TGTGCCAGCAGTTCGGTCAGCCAGCTAAGCGGCTACACCTTC	CASSSVSQLSGYTF
-	TRBJ2-7	few	TRBV5-8	TGTGCCAGCAGCTTTTCCGCGGGTTCCTACGAGCAGTACTTC	CASSFSAGSYEQYF
-	TRBJ1-3	-	TRBV2	TGTGCCAGCAGATACGACGCATTTGGAAACACCATATATTTT	CASRYDAFGNTIYF
TRBD2	TRBJ2-1	few	TRBV30	TGTGCCTGGATTCGAGGGGGTAGCGGGAGTGGTGAGCAGTTCTTC	CAWIRGGSGSGEQFF
-	TRBJ1-2	few	TRBV5-4	TGTGCCAGCAGCCCCTGGGCCAGCGCGAACTATGGCTACACCTTC	CASSPWASANYGYTF
TRBD2	TRBJ2-5	-	TRBV7-2	TGTGCCAGCAGACCTACAAGCGGGAGAGGGGAGACCCAGTACTTC	CASRPTSGRGETQYF
-	TRBJ2-7	-	TRBV7-3	TGTGCCAGCAGCTCTCGGCCCTCCCCATCCTACGAGCAGTACTTC	CASSSRPSPSYEQYF
-	TRBJ2-1	-	TRBV29-1	TGCAGCGTTGAAGGTATCGCGGATGAGCAGTTCTTC	CSVEGIADEQFF
-	TRBJ2-5	-	TRBV4-1	TGCGCCAGCAGCCACCTAGAGGGTACAACTCAAGAGACCCAGTACTTC	CASSHLEGTTQETQYF
-	TRBJ2-4	-	TRBV5-6	TGTGCCAGCAGCCCAAGGGACACCAGAAACATTCAGTACTTC	CASSPRDTRNIQYF
TRBD1	TRBJ2-3	few	TRBV29-1	TGCAGCGTTGAAGATTGGGGGACAGGGGAAGATACGCAGTATTTT	CSVEDWGTGEDTQYF
-	TRBJ2-7	-	TRBV7-9	TGTGCCAGCAGCTCCCAGGGGCAGGGACTTGGTGGGCAGTACTTC	CASSSQGQGLGGQYF
-	TRBJ1-2	-	TRBV11-2	TGTGCCAGCAGCCCCCTTTCCACCAACTATGGCTACACCTTC	CASSPLSTNYGYTF